This T cell receptor beta chain emerged from a study of blood T cell repertoires in COVID-19 (dated by TCRdb to about 2020). At the level of the whole study: Samples covering the acute and convalescent phases of COVID-19 were provided by collaborators in the United States, Italy and Spain. The dataset comprised deeply sampled blood TCRbeta repertoires from subjects exposed to, actively infected with, or recovered from COVID-19. Samples were obtained from the ongoing ImmuneRACE study (first 160 participants) and from 1,254 subjects provided by 6 global collaborators. Sample metadata almost always included a de-identified subject ID, COVID-19 status, age in years and sex. Where available, HLA class I and class II types were taken from metadata supplied by the sample provider and were not determined by assay-based typing. The repertoires were made available in a free public database intended to serve as a resource for research on the immune response to SARS-CoV-2. The prospective study material was composed of cDNA or gDNA derived from T cells, B-cell-depleted T cells, or PBMCs.

TCRbeta CDR3 regions were amplified from genomic DNA by means of the immunoSEQ Assay, a bias-controlled multiplex PCR. The study's own analysis went as follows. The number of nucleated cells in each sample was estimated by amplification of reference gene primers within the assay. Sequence reads were collapsed and filtered to measure the absolute abundance of every unique TCRbeta CDR3 rearrangement. For each sample, productive Simpson clonality was calculated as the square root of Simpson's diversity index over productive rearrangements. TCRdb provides this immuneACCESS table in a form limited to in-frame rearrangements. Some clones are lacking; in checked studies, under half of them reflect an unresolved V gene, and why the rest are absent is not known. V and J calls and clone size are those listed in that table; D and trimming were worked out from the DNA. The sample table shows a few hundred thousand clones, and 83% are seen once. The top ten hold over 4.5% of the sample.

With regard to this clone: The antigen it recognizes is unknown. No per-base quality is available; no much larger clone lies one base away.

Participants in the prospective study were enrolled through a virtual design, were aged roughly 18 to 90 years, and lived in 24 United States geographic areas. In the prospective study, cohorts were assigned on the basis of participant-reported clinical history obtained from a screening survey and a study questionnaire. For ImmuneRACE Cohort 3, a participant was defined as recovered based on two consecutive negative NP/OP PCR tests, clearance by a healthcare professional, or resolution of symptoms. In the prospective study, whole blood, serum and a nasopharyngeal or oropharyngeal swab were collected from each participant by mobile phlebotomists. Additional blood draws and questionnaires over a 2-month period could optionally be provided by prospective study participants. Prospective study blood samples were shipped either frozen or at room temperature before DNA extraction. The investigation overall reported the following: How much clinical and demographic metadata was included differed by source and by participant, and the metadata was provided uncurated.

The sequenced sample consisted of PBMCs or T cells enriched from blood (not recorded which). The TCR originated in a woman aged 45-65 years who had recovered from COVID-19.

The CDR3 protein is CATGTASGAQYF. The DNA sequence is TGTGCCACCGGGACAGCAAGCGGCGCGCAGTATTTT. The chain is encoded by TRBV24-1 joined to TRBJ2-3; 7 central bases correspond to TRBD1. From its cysteine to its phenylalanine, the CDR3 spans 12 amino acids. Of all the DNA, just the CDR3 is kept, 36 bases in frame from base 1. Looking up the germline V gene yields CDR1 KGHDR and CDR2 SFDVKD. Clipping removes 9 bases from V and 10 bases from J, with 9 as the unmatched junction base count.